A single sample is the source of the 8 T cell receptor beta chains below, sequenced in a study of regulatory T cells in long-lasting Graves disease. Both iRepertoire HTBI primers and Arm-PCR of CDR3 regions were used to build the TCR beta libraries. In TCRdb, the multiplex PCR reads were re-called with MiXCR into one record per CDR3 protein. The sample contains approximately 300,000 distinct CDR3 sequences, about 18% of which appear only once. Sample time point: newly diagnosed GD, antithyroid drugs for less than 3 months. The TCR library was made from RNA that had been extracted from PBMCs in TRIzol. The sample consisted of peripheral blood mononuclear cells (PBMCs), taken at new diagnosis, from a patient treated with antithyroid drugs. The receptors come from a female donor with Graves disease.

This clonotype has at least ten counts. This chain links TRBV28 with TRBJ2-7; 7 bases line up with TRBD2. The CDR3 is 16 residues long. Germline V lookup: CDR1 MDHEN, CDR2 SYDVKM. The junction had 14 bases not matched to a gene; V was cut back by 5 bases and J by 4 bases. CDR3 sequence: CASSIEQPLASYEQYF. CDR3 coding DNA: TGTGCCAGCAGTATCGAACAACCACTAGCGAGTTACGAGCAGTACTTC.

This clonotype was counted ten times or more. V is TRBV9 and J is TRBJ2-3, with 10 bases that match TRBD2. Germline values: CDR1 SGDLS, CDR2 YYNGEE. V was pared by 3 bases and J by 6 bases, with 7 bases of the junction left unmatched. The CDR3 contains 15 residues. DNA for the CDR3: TGTGCCAGCAGCGCGAGCGGGAGGGCCCTGGATACGCAGTATTTT. Translated, it gives CASSASGRALDTQYF.

The sample holds many counts of this clonotype. The chain links TRBV20-1 to TRBJ1-5; D uncertain. The germline V gene encodes CDR1 DFQATT and CDR2 SNEGSKA (reference sequence). V lost 6 bases and J 5 bases, leaving 14 bases between the germline ends. The CDR3 length is 13 residues. CDR3 loop: CSAWAGLDQPQHF. The CDR3 region has the DNA TGCAGTGCCTGGGCGGGCCTAGATCAGCCCCAGCATTTT.

This clonotype was detected only a few times. This chain joins TRBV9 and TRBJ1-5; D not resolved. Trimming removed 2 bases from V and 5 bases from J, with 8 bases in between. CDR1 is SGDLS and CDR2 is YYNGEE in the germline V gene. The CDR3 consists of 13 residues. The CDR3 sequence is CASSVRVDQPQHF. For the CDR3, the DNA is TGTGCCAGCAGCGTTAGGGTTGATCAGCCCCAGCATTTT.

This clonotype was detected many times. This chain links TRBV28 with TRBJ2-2, with D tentatively TRBD1 or TRBD2 (5 bases each). CDR3 length equals 14 residues. V dropped 7 bases and J dropped 1 base, with 10 bases sitting between them. Germline-derived CDR1 and CDR2 are MDHEN and SYDVKM. The CDR3 loop is CASMGPRNTGELFF. The CDR3 DNA reads TGTGCCAGCATGGGACCCCGGAACACCGGGGAGCTGTTTTTT.

This clonotype has a count of ten or more. The chain employs TRBV15 and TRBJ2-5; D is undetermined. This CDR3 is 18 amino acids long. CDR1 is LNHNV and CDR2 is YYDKDF in the germline V gene (reference sequence). V was cut by 5 bases and J by 2 bases, with 24 bases left in between. CDR3 DNA sequence: TGTGCCACCAGCTCAAATTATGACGTGAAAATGGGACAAGAGACCCAGTACTTC. Its translation is CATSSNYDVKMGQETQYF.

This clonotype was seen at least ten times. CDR3: CASSPARTGFYEQYF. CDR3 sequence (DNA): TGTGCCAGCTCACCTGCACGGACAGGTTTCTACGAGCAGTACTTC. The chain is built from TRBV18 and TRBJ2-7, with TRBD1 identical over 7 bases. CDR1 is KGHSH, CDR2 LQKENI, per germline. V lost 3 bases, J lost 3 bases, and 8 bases stayed unmatched. The CDR3 spans 15 residues. Complete variable domain (other parts from reference TRBV18 and TRBJ2-7): NAGVMQNPRHLVRRRGQEARLRCSPMKGHSHVYWYRQLPEEGLKFMVYLQKENIIDESGMPKERFSAEFPKEGPSILRIQQVVRGDSAAYFCASSPARTGFYEQYFGPGTRLTVT.

This clonotype has ten or more counts. CDR3 region: CASSERRSGGADTQYF. Written as DNA, the CDR3 is TGTGCCAGCAGTGAAAGGAGGTCGGGAGGGGCAGATACGCAGTATTTT. The V gene is TRBV2, the J gene TRBJ2-3, with TRBD2 identical over 8 bases. The CDR3 is 16 residues long. V was clipped by 2 bases and J by 4 bases; unmatched bases: 8. Germline V CDR1 and CDR2: SNHLY, FYNNEI.